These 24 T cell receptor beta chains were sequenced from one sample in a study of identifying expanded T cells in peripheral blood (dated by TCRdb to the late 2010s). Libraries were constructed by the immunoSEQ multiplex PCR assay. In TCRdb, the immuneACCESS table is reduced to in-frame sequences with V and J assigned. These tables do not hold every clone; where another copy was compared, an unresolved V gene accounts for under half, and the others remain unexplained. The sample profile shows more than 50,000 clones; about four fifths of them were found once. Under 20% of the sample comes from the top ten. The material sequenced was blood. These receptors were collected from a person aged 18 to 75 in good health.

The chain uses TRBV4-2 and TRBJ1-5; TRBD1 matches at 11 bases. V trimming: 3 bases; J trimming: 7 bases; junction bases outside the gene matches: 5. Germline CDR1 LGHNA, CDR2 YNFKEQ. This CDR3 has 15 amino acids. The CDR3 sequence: CASSQGTGGQQPQHF. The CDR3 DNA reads TGTGCCAGCAGCCAGGGGACAGGGGGACAGCAGCCCCAGCATTTT.

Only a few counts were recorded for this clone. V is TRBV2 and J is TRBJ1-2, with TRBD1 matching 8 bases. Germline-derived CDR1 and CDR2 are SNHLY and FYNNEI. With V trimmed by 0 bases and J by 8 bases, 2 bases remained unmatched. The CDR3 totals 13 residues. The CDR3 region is CASSEANRGGYTF. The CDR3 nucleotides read TGTGCCAGCAGTGAAGCGAACAGGGGGGGCTACACCTTC.

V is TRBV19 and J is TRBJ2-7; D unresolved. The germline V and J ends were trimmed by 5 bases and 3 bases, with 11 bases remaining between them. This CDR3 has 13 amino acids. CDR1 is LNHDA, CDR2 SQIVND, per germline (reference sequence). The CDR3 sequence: CASSDGPHYEQYV. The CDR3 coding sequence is TGTGCCAGTAGTGATGGCCCCCACTACGAGCAGTACGTC.

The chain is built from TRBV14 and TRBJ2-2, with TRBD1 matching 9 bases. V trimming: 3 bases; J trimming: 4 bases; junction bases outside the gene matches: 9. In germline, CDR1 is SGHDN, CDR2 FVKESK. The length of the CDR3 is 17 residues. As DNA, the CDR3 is TGTGCCAGCAGCCAGACCTGGACAGGGGTGAGCACCGGGGAGCTGTTTTTT. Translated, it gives CASSQTWTGVSTGELFF.

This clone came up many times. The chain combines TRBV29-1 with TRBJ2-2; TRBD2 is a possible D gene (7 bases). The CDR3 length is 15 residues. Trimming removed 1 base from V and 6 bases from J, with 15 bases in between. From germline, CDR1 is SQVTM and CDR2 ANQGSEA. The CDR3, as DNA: TGCAGCGTTGAAGCGGACAGCGGGATAGCCGGGGAGCTGTTTTTT. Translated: CSVEADSGIAGELFF.

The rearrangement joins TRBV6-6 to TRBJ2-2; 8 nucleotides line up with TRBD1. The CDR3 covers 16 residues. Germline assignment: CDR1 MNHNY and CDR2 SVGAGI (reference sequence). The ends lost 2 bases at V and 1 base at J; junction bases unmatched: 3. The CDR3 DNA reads TGTGCCAGCAGTTACATAGGACAGGGGAACACCGGGGAGCTGTTTTTT. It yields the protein CASSYIGQGNTGELFF.

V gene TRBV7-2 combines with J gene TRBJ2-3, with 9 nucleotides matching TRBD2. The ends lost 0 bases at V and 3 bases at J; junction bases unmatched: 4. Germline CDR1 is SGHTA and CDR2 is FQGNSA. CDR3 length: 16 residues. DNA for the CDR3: TGTGCCAGCAGCTTAGCGCTCGCGGGAGGGACAGATACGCAGTATTTT. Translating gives CASSLALAGGTDTQYF.

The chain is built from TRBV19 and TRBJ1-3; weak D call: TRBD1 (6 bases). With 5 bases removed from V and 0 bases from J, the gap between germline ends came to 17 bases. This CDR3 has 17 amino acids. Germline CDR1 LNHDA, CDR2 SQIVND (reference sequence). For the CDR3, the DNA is TGTGCCAGTAGTTCCCCAGGGGCTCCGAGCTCTGGAAACACCATATATTTT. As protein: CASSSPGAPSSGNTIYF.

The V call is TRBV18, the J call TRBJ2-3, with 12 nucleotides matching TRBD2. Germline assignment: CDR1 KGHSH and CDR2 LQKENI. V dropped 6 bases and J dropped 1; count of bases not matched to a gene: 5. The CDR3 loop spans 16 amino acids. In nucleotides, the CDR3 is TGTGCCAGCTCGCCTAGCGGGAGGGCCGGCACAGATACGCAGTATTTT. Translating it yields CASSPSGRAGTDTQYF.

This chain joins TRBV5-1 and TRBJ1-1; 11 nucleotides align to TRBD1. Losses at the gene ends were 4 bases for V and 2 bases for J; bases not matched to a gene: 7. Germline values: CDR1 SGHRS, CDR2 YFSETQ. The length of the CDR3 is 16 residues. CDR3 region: CASSPRGTGGNTEAFF. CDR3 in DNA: TGCGCCAGCAGCCCAAGGGGGACAGGGGGTAACACTGAAGCTTTCTTT.

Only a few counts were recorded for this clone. The CDR3 DNA reads TGTGCCAGCAGTTTCAGAGTGGAGCCCCAGCATTTT. Translated: CASSFRVEPQHF. The V gene is TRBV6-6, the J gene TRBJ1-5; D gene uncertain. V was cut by 4 bases and J by 8 bases, with 9 bases left in between. The CDR3 consists of 12 residues. Germline CDR1 MNHNY, CDR2 SVGAGI (reference sequence).

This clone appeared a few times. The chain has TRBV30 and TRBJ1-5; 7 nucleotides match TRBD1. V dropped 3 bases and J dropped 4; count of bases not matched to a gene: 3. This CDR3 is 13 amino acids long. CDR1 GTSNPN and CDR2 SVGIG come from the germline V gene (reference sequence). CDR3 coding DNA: TGTGCCTGGAGCCAGGGACAGAATCAGCCCCAGCATTTT. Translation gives CAWSQGQNQPQHF.

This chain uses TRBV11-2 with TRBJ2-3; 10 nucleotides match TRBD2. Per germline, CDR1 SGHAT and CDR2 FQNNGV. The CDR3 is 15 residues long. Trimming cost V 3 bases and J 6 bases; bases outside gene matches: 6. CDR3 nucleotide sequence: TGTGCCAGCAGCTTTGGTAGCGGGGGGAGGGATACGCAGTATTTT. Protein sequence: CASSFGSGGRDTQYF.

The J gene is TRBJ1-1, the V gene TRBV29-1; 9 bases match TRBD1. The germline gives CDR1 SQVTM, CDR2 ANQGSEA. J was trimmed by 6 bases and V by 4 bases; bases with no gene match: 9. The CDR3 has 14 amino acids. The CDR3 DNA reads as TGCAGCGTTGGGGGGACAGGGTTAGGAGCTGAAGCTTTCTTT. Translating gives CSVGGTGLGAEAFF.

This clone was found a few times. The CDR3 sequence: CAWTFTGGREAFF. The CDR3 DNA reads TGTGCCTGGACCTTCACAGGGGGCAGGGAAGCTTTCTTT. The chain joins TRBV30 to TRBJ1-1, with 9 bases that match TRBD1. The germline V gene has CDR1 GTSNPN and CDR2 SVGIG (reference sequence). There are 13 residues in the CDR3. J gave up 8 bases and V 4 bases, and 8 bases lay outside the gene matches.

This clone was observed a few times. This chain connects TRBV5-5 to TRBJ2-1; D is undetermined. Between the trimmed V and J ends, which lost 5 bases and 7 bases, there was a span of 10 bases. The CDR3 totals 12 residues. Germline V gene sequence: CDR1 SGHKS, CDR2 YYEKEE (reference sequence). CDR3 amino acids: CASSSMGNEQFF. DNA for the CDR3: TGTGCCAGCAGTTCGATGGGGAATGAGCAGTTCTTC. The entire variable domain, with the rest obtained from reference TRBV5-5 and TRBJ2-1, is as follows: DAGVTQSPTHLIKTRGQQVTLRCSPISGHKSVSWYQQVLGQGPQFIFQYYEKEERGRGNFPDRFSARQFPNYSSELNVNALLLGDSALYLCASSSMGNEQFFGPGTRLTVL.

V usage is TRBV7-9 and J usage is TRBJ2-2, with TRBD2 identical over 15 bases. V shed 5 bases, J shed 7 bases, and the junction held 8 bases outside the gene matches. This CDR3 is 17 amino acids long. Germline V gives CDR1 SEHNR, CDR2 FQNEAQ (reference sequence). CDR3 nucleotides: TGTGCCAGCAGCATTGGACTAGCGGGAGGGCCTAACGGGGAGCTGTTTTTT. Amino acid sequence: CASSIGLAGGPNGELFF.

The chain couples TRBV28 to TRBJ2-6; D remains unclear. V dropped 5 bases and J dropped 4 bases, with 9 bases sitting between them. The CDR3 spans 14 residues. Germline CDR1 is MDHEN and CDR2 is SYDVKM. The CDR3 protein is CASSAPPGANVLTF. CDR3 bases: TGTGCCAGCAGTGCCCCTCCCGGGGCCAACGTCCTGACTTTC.

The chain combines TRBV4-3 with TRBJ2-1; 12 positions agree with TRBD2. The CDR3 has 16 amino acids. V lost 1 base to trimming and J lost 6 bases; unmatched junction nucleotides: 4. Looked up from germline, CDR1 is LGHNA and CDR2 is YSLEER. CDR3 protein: CASSQVMGLAGNEQFF. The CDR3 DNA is TGCGCCAGCAGCCAAGTCATGGGACTAGCGGGCAATGAGCAGTTCTTC.

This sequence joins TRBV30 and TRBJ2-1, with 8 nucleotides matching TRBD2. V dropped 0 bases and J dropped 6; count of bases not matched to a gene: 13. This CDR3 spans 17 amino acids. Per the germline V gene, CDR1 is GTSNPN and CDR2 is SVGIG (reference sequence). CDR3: CAWSVSWGGRWSNEQFF. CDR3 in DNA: TGTGCCTGGAGTGTCTCGTGGGGCGGGAGGTGGTCCAATGAGCAGTTCTTC.

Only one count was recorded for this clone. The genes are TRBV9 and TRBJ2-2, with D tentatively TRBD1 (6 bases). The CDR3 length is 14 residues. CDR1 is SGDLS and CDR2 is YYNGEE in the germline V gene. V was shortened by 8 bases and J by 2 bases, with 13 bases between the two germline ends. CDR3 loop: CASTPGQNTGELFF. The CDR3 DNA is TGTGCCAGTACACCGGGACAAAACACCGGGGAGCTGTTTTTT.

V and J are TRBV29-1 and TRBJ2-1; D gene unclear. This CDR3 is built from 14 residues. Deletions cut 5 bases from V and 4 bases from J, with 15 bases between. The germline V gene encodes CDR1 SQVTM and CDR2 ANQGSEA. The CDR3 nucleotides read TGCAGCGTTCCTGACTGGAGACTTTACAATGAGCAGTTCTTC. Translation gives CSVPDWRLYNEQFF.

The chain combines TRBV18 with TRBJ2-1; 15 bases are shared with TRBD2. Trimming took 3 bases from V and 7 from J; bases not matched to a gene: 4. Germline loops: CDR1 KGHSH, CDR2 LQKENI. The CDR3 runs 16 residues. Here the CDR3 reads CASSPLGTSGRNEQFF. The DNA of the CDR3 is TGTGCCAGCTCACCCCTCGGGACTAGCGGGAGGAATGAGCAGTTCTTC.

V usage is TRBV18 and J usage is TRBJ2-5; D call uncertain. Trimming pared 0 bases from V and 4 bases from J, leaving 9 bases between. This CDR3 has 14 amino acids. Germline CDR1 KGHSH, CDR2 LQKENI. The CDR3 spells CASSPPSLAETQYF. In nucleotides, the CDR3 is TGTGCCAGCTCACCACCGTCTTTAGCAGAGACCCAGTACTTC.